These T cell receptor beta chains were read from a single sample in a study of T-cell reconstitution after alpha-beta-depleted transplantation in children. Each CDR3 protein gets one entry after TCRdb re-called the PCR reads with MiXCR. The sample includes around 400,000 distinct CDR3 sequences, around 21% seen only once; the top ten take around 4%. Sequences were derived from PBMCs from the stem cell graft donor, sampled from the stem cell graft. The receptor set was obtained from a human donor who donated a stem cell graft to a child with acute myeloid leukemia. Both conserved end residues are part of each CDR3. D genes are given only for firm matches. Clone sizes are given selectively: once, few, many, or a class where the clone is expanded.

CDR3nt,CDR3aa,j_gene,d_gene,v_gene,abundance
TGCAGTGCTAGAGAGGGGGGGGCGCCTTATCAGCCCCAGCATTTT,CSAREGGAPYQPQHF,TRBJ1-5,NA,TRBV20-1,many
TGTGCCAGCAGCTTTCTTTCCAGGGGGGAGACCCAGTACTTC,CASSFLSRGETQYF,TRBJ2-5,TRBD1,TRBV7-6,NA
TGTGCCAGCAGCTTAGTGGAGGGACAAGAGACCCAGTACTTC,CASSLVEGQETQYF,TRBJ2-5,NA,TRBV7-9,NA
TGTGCCAGCAGTGAAGTGGCGACTAGCGGATTCTACGAGCAGTACTTC,CASSEVATSGFYEQYF,TRBJ2-7,TRBD2,TRBV6-1,NA
TGTGCCAGCAGTGACAGCGGGAGATACGGTGAGCAGTTCTTC,CASSDSGRYGEQFF,TRBJ2-1,TRBD2,TRBV6-1,NA
TGTGCCAGCAGTTTACCGGGACAGGGAGGCAATCAGCCCCAGCATTTT,CASSLPGQGGNQPQHF,TRBJ1-5,TRBD1,TRBV28,NA
TGTGCCAGTGGACCAACAGGGGGGTCGCTTAGGACAGATACGCAGTATTTT,CASGPTGGSLRTDTQYF,TRBJ2-3,TRBD1,TRBV3-1,NA
TGTGCCAGCAGCTTAGCTCGCTCTTATGAGTTCTTC,CASSLARSYEFF,TRBJ2-1,NA,TRBV7-9,few
TGTGCCAGCAGCTCCGGACCGGGACAGGGCCAGAGCTCCTACGAGCAGTACTTC,CASSSGPGQGQSSYEQYF,TRBJ2-7,TRBD1,TRBV11-2,NA
TGTGCCAGCAGTTACGAGGGACGGCTGTATGGCTACACCTTC,CASSYEGRLYGYTF,TRBJ1-2,NA,TRBV6-2/TRBV6-3,few
TGTGCCAGCAGCGGGATGACTAGCCGGGATGAGCAGTTCTTC,CASSGMTSRDEQFF,TRBJ2-1,TRBD2,TRBV9,few
TGTGCCAGCAGCTACACAGTACGTGACGACCAGTACTTC,CASSYTVRDDQYF,TRBJ2-5,NA,TRBV5-6,NA
TGTGCCACCAGTGCCCCGGACAGGGGGCCGCACCGATTCTACAATGAGCAGTTCTTC,CATSAPDRGPHRFYNEQFF,TRBJ2-1,TRBD1,TRBV24-1,NA
TGCGCCAGCAGTGAGACAGGGAGGCCCTACAATGAGCAGTTCTTC,CASSETGRPYNEQFF,TRBJ2-1,NA,TRBV10-2,few
TGTGCCACCAGCAGAGCGGGTGGGCTGGAAGCCAAAAACATTCAGTACTTC,CATSRAGGLEAKNIQYF,TRBJ2-4,NA,TRBV15,NA
TGTGCCAGCAGCCCAGGACAGATCTCTGGAAACACCATATATTTT,CASSPGQISGNTIYF,TRBJ1-3,NA,TRBV3-1,NA
TGTGCCAGCAGTCCCAGCCCTCGGGGAGGCTACACCTTC,CASSPSPRGGYTF,TRBJ1-2,NA,TRBV12-3/TRBV12-4,few
TGTGCCAGCATCTTTAGTGGTGGGGGGGGACTAGCGGGAAAGTATGAGCAGTTCTTC,CASIFSGGGGLAGKYEQFF,TRBJ2-1,TRBD2,TRBV12-3/TRBV12-4,many
TGTGCCAGCAGTTTAAAGGCCTACGAGCAGTACTTC,CASSLKAYEQYF,TRBJ2-7,NA,TRBV12-3/TRBV12-4,many
TGTGCCAGCGTGCTGGTCGACGGTGAGCAGTTCTTC,CASVLVDGEQFF,TRBJ2-1,NA,TRBV7-9,many